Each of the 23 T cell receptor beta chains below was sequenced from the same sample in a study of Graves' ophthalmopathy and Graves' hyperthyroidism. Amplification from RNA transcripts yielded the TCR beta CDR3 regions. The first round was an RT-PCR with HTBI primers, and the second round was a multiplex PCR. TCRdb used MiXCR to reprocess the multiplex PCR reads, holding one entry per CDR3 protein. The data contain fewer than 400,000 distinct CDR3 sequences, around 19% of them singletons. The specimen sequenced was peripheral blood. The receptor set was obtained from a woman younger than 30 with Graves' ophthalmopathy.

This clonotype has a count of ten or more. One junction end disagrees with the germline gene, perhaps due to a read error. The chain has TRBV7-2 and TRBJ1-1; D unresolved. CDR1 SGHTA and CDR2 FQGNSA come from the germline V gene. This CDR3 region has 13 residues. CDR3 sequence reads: CASSSIGNSEAFF. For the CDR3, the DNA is TGTGCCAGCAGCTCGATAGGGAACTCTGAAGCTTTCTTT.

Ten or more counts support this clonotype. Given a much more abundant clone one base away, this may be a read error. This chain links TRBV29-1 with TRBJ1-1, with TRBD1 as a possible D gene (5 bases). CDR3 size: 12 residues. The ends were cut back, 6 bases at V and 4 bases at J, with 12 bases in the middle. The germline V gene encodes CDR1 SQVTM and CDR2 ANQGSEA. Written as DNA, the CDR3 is TGCAGCGTCGTGGGGCAGAGCACTGAAGCTTTCTTT. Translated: CSVVGQSTEAFF.

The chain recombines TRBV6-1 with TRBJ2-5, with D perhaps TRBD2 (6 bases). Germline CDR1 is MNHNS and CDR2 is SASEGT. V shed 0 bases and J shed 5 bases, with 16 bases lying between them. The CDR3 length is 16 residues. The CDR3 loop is CASSEAAGTGRETQYF. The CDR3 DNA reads TGTGCCAGCAGTGAAGCGGCGGGGACTGGAAGGGAGACCCAGTACTTC.

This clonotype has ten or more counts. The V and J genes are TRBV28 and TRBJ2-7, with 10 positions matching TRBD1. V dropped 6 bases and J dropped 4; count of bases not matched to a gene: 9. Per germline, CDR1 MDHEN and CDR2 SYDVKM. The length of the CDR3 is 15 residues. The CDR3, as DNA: TGTGCCAGCAGCACCCGTCGACAGGGGGCTTACGAGCAGTACTTC. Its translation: CASSTRRQGAYEQYF.

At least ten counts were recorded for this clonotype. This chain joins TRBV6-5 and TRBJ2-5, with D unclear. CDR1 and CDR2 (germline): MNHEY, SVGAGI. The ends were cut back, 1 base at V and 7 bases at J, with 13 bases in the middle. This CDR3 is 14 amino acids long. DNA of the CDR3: TGTGCCAGCAGTTACTACGCCACCACGGGGACCCAGTACTTC. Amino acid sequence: CASSYYATTGTQYF.

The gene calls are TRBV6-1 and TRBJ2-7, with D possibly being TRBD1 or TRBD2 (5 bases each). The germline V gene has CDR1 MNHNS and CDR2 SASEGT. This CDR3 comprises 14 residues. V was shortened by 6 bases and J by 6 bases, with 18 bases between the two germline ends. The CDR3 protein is CASRHQTGAGEQYF. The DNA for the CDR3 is TGTGCCAGCAGACATCAGACTGGGGCGGGCGAGCAGTACTTC.

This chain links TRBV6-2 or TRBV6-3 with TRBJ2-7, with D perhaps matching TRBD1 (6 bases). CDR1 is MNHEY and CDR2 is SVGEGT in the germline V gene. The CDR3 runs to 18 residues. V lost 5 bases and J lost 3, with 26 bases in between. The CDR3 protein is CASSPDSRTKVSHYEQYF. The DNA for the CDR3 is TGTGCCAGCAGTCCGGACAGCCGAACTAAGGTCTCCCACTACGAGCAGTACTTC.

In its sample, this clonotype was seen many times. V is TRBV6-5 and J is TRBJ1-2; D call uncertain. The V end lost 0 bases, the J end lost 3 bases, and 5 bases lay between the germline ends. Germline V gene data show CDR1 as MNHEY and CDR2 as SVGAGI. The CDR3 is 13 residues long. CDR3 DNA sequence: TGTGCCAGCAGTTACTCGGCAGACTATGGCTACACCTTC. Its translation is CASSYSADYGYTF.

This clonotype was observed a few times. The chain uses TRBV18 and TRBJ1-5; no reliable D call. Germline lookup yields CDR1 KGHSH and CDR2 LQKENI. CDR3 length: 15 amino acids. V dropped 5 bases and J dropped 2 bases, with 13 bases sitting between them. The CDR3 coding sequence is TGTGCCAGCTCAGCACTTCGGGTTGGCAATCAGCCCCAGCATTTT. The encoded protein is CASSALRVGNQPQHF.

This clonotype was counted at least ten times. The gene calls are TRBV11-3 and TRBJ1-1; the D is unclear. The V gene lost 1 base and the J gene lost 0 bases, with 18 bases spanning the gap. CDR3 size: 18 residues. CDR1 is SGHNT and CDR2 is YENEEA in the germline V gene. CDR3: CASSLGTGERGMNTEAFF. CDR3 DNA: TGTGCCAGCAGCTTAGGAACCGGGGAAAGAGGCATGAACACTGAAGCTTTCTTT.

CDR3 coding DNA: TGTGCCAGCAGTGTTACAGGGGATGGGACCCAGTACTTC. This gives the protein CASSVTGDGTQYF. The rearrangement uses TRBV6-1 and TRBJ2-5, with 7 bases identical to TRBD1. Trimming took 4 bases from V and 7 from J; bases not matched to a gene: 6. The germline V gene encodes CDR1 MNHNS and CDR2 SASEGT. This CDR3 comprises 13 residues.

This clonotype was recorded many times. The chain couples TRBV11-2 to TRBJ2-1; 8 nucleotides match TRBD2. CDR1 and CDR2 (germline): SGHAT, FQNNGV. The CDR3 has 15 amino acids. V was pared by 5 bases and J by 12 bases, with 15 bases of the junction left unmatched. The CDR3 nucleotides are TGTGCCAGCAGCACCGGACTAGCCCGTTTTAAATTGCAGTTCTTC. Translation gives CASSTGLARFKLQFF.

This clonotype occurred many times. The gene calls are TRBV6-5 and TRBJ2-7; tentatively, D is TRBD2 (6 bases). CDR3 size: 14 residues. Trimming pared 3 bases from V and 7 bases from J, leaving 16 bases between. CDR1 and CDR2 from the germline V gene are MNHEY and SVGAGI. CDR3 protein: CASSYSGDSKEQYF. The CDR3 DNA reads TGTGCCAGCAGTTATTCGGGGGATTCTAAGGAGCAGTACTTC.

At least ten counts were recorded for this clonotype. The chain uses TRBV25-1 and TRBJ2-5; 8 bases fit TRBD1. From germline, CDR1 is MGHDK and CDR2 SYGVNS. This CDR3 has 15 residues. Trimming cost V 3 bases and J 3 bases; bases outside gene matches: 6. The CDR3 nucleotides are TGTGCCAGCAGTGACGCAGGGGGCCGGGAAGAGACCCAGTACTTC. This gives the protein CASSDAGGREETQYF.

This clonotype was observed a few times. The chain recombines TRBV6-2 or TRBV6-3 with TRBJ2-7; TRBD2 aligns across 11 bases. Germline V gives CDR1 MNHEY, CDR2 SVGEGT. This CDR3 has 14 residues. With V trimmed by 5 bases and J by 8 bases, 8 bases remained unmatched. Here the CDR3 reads CASSPGTSGGKQYF. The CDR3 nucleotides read TGTGCCAGCAGTCCCGGGACTAGCGGCGGCAAGCAGTACTTC.

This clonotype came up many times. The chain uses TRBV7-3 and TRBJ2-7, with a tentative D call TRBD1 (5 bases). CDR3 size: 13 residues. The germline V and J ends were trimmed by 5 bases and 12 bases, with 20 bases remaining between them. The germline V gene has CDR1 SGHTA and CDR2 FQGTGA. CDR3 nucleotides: TGTGCCAGCAGCAAGACGGCAGGGAATCTTCCGTACTTC. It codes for CASSKTAGNLPYF. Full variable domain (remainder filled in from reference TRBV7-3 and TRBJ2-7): GAGVSQTPSNKVTEKGKYVELRCDPISGHTALYWYRQSLGQGPEFLIYFQGTGAADDSGLPNDRFFAVRPEGSVSTLKIQRTERGDSAVYLCASSKTAGNLPYFGPGTRLTVT.

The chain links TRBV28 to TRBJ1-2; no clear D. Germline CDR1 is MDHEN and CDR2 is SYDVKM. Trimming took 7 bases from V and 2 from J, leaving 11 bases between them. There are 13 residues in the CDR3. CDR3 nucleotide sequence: TGTGCCAGCACCCTCGGAGGGAACTATGGCTACACCTTC. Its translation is CASTLGGNYGYTF.

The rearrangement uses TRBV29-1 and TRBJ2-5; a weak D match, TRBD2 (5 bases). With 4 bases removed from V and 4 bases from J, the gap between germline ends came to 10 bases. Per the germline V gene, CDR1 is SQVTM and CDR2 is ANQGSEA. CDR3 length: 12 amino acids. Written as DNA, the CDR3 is TGCAGCGTTGCGGGTCTAGCAGAGACCCAGTACTTC. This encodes CSVAGLAETQYF.

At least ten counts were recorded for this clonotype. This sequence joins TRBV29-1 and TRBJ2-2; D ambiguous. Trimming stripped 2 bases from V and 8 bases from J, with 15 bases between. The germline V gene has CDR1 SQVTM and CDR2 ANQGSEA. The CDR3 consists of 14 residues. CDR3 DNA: TGCAGCGTTGAACGTAGGGCCCTTGGAGGGGAGCTGTTTTTT. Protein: CSVERRALGGELFF.

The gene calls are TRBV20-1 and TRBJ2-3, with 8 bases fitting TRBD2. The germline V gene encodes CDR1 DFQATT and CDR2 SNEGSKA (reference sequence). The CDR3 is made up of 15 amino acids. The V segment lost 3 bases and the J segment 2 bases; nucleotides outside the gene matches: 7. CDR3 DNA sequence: TGCAGTGCTAGCTCCCCTAGCGGGTACACAGATACGCAGTATTTT. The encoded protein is CSASSPSGYTDTQYF.

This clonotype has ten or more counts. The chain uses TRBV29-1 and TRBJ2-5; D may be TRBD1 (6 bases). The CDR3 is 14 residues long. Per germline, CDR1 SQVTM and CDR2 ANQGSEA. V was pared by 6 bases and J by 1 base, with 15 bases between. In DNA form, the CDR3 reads TGCAGCGTGGGACACAGGGTAGGCCAAGAGACCCAGTACTTC. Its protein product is CSVGHRVGQETQYF.

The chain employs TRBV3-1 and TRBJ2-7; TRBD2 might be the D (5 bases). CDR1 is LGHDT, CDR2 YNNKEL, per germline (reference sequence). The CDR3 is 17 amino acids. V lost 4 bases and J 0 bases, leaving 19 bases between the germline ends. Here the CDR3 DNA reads TGTGCCAGCAGCCCCATGTCCCAGGCGGGTAGCTCCTACGAGCAGTACTTC. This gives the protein CASSPMSQAGSSYEQYF.

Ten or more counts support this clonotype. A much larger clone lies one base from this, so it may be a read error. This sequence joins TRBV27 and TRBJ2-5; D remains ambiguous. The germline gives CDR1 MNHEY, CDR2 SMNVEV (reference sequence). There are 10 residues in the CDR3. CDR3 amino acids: CASRLETQHF. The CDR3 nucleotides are TGTGCCAGCAGATTAGAGACCCAGCACTTC.